A single sample is the source of the 12 T cell receptor beta chains below, sequenced in a study of blood T cell repertoires in COVID-19 (dated by TCRdb to 2020 to 2022). Preparation of the library involved the immunoSEQ multiplex PCR assay. TCRdb holds this immuneACCESS table with in-frame rearrangements only. Some clones are missing; in checked studies, unresolved V genes explain under half, and the rest has no known cause. In this sample the table shows hundreds of thousands of clones, 80% to 90% of which occur a single time. Under 8.5% of the sample rests with the top ten. Sequencing was done on a sample of peripheral blood. The source is a woman aged 55 to 70 with COVID-19, enrolled during active disease.

This clone has more than one count but fewer than ten. The chain links TRBV6-5 to TRBJ2-3, with TRBD2 matching 11 bases. Germline V gene data show CDR1 as MNHEY and CDR2 as SVGAGI. V dropped 6 bases and J dropped 6; count of bases not matched to a gene: 5. The length of the CDR3 is 14 residues. The CDR3 region has the DNA TGTGCCAGCAGCCTACTAGCGGGGGTGGATACGCAGTATTTT. Its translation is CASSLLAGVDTQYF.

The chain employs TRBV7-9 and TRBJ1-5; D call uncertain. Germline V gene lookup returns CDR1 SEHNR and CDR2 FQNEAQ (reference sequence). CDR3 size: 14 residues. V was shortened by 5 bases and J by 0 bases, with 8 bases between the two germline ends. The CDR3 spells CASSPIDSNQPQHF. In nucleotides, the CDR3 is TGTGCCAGCAGCCCCATAGATAGCAATCAGCCCCAGCATTTT.

V gene TRBV19 combines with J gene TRBJ1-3; perhaps TRBD1 as D (5 bases). V lost 6 bases to trimming and J lost 0 bases, with 12 bases between them. Germline V gives CDR1 LNHDA, CDR2 SQIVND (reference sequence). The CDR3 has 15 amino acids. As DNA, the CDR3 is TGTGCCAGTAGAAACGGACATTTCTCTGGAAACACCATATATTTT. Its protein product is CASRNGHFSGNTIYF.

This rearrangement joins TRBV18 to TRBJ1-3; unclear D gene. Between the trimmed V and J ends, which lost 5 bases and 0 bases, there was a span of 5 bases. This CDR3 has 13 residues. Germline values: CDR1 KGHSH, CDR2 LQKENI. In nucleotides, the CDR3 is TGTGCCAGCTCATCTTTCTCTGGAAACACCATATATTTT. This sequence encodes CASSSFSGNTIYF.

This chain joins TRBV10-3 and TRBJ2-7; 11 bases match TRBD1. Germline values: CDR1 ENHRY, CDR2 SYGVKD. The V and J ends lost 4 bases and 3 bases, in that order; junction bases with no gene match: 5. The CDR3 consists of 15 residues. The CDR3 nucleotides are TGTGCCATCAGTGGGCGGACAGGGGGCGGCTACGAGCAGTACTTC. Protein sequence: CAISGRTGGGYEQYF.

Concerning this clone: The same CDR3 also results from other DNA sequences found in this sample. The V and J genes are TRBV9 and TRBJ1-1, with D possibly matching TRBD1 (6 bases). The length of the CDR3 is 13 residues. V lost 2 bases and J lost 5, with 10 bases in between. The germline V gene encodes CDR1 SGDLS and CDR2 YYNGEE. The CDR3 sequence: CASSVGRGTEAFF. CDR3 DNA sequence: TGTGCCAGCAGCGTCGGAAGGGGGACTGAAGCTTTCTTT.

This clone is a singleton in its sample. The chain is built from TRBV7-3 and TRBJ2-5; 13 bases fit TRBD2. CDR1 and CDR2 (germline): SGHTA, FQGTGA. Unmatched junction bases numbered 5, after V lost 4 bases and J lost 3 bases. CDR3 length: 16 amino acids. The CDR3 sequence is CASSSRGLAGKETQYF. Here the CDR3 DNA reads TGTGCCAGCAGCTCCCGGGGACTAGCGGGGAAAGAGACCCAGTACTTC.

This clone appeared once. The genes are TRBV7-2 and TRBJ1-3, with a possible D match to TRBD1 (5 bases). The CDR3 contains 16 residues. Germline V CDR1 and CDR2: SGHTA, FQGNSA. Trimming removed 3 bases at V and 1 base at J, with 13 bases between. The CDR3 here is CASSLTVVQSGNTIYF. The CDR3 nucleotides are TGTGCCAGCAGCTTGACAGTAGTACAGTCTGGAAACACCATATATTTT.

The J gene is TRBJ2-3, the V gene TRBV2; unclear D gene. The V gene lost 4 bases and the J gene lost 6 bases, with 8 bases spanning the gap. The CDR3 is made up of 12 amino acids. Germline V gives CDR1 SNHLY, CDR2 FYNNEI. The CDR3 loop reads CASSAWRDTQYF. CDR3 nucleotide sequence: TGTGCCAGCAGTGCCTGGCGGGATACGCAGTATTTT.

The chain employs TRBV25-1 and TRBJ2-5; the D gene is possibly TRBD1 (6 bases). With 1 base removed from V and 0 bases from J, the gap between germline ends came to 12 bases. This CDR3 is built from 16 residues. In germline, CDR1 is MGHDK, CDR2 SYGVNS. The CDR3, as DNA: TGTGCCAGCAGTGAATCCCCCGGACAGAACCAAGAGACCCAGTACTTC. As protein: CASSESPGQNQETQYF.

DNA of the CDR3: TGTGCCAGCAGTGAAGCCGGAGTTAATGGCTACACCTTC. This encodes CASSEAGVNGYTF. The gene calls are TRBV6-1 and TRBJ1-2; D call uncertain. The CDR3 runs to 13 residues. Germline V gene lookup returns CDR1 MNHNS and CDR2 SASEGT. The V and J ends lost 0 bases and 6 bases respectively, with 8 bases between them.

The V gene is TRBV7-9, the J gene TRBJ2-1, with 8 bases fitting TRBD2. This CDR3 spans 17 amino acids. From germline, CDR1 is SEHNR and CDR2 FQNEAQ (reference sequence). The ends lost 4 bases at V and 0 bases at J; junction bases unmatched: 8. CDR3 residues: CASSSSRGTSSYNEQFF. For the CDR3, the DNA is TGTGCCAGCAGCTCGTCGCGGGGGACTAGCTCCTACAATGAGCAGTTCTTC.